What follows describes a single T cell receptor (beta chain). The antigen is not known. Enrolled patients, whose metastatic non-small-cell lung cancer was chemo-refractory, received focal radiation plus CTLA-4 blockade with ipilimumab. The protocol was immunoSEQ multiplex PCR, while the TCRdb copy is restricted to in-frame clones and leaves out a portion. This repertoire shows some 100,000 clones, just under 80% found once; its top ten account for 4.5% to 5.5%. V shed 4 bases and J 2 bases; nucleotides not matched to a gene: 15. CDR1 is LGHNA and CDR2 is YNFKEQ in the germline V gene. The CDR3 spans 19 residues. This record belongs to a study of radiotherapy plus CTLA-4 blockade in lung cancer. About the study: Disease control was seen in about 30% of patients, objective responses in more than 15%.

Broader study findings: Peripheral blood showed expansion of tumor-derived TCR clones after radiotherapy and ipilimumab. Early clonal dynamics of blood T cells, together with interferon-beta, were reported as the best response predictor.

Material: peripheral blood, obtained from a patient treated with radiotherapy plus ipilimumab. The rearrangement joins TRBV4-2 to TRBJ1-2; 11 bases agree with TRBD1. The TCR sequence derives from a human donor with non-small cell lung cancer who had a partial response to radiotherapy plus ipilimumab. CDR3: CASSRSTDRGRFRNYGYTF. CDR3 coding DNA: TGTGCCAGCAGCCGTTCAACGGACAGGGGGCGATTTAGGAACTATGGCTACACCTTC.